This TCR beta chain comes out of a study of blood T cell repertoires in COVID-19. Sequencing was performed with immunoSEQ multiplex PCR; in TCRdb, only in-frame clones are kept and a portion is missing. The table includes approximately 200,000 clones, around 91% detected once. With 5 bases removed from V and 8 bases from J, the gap between germline ends came to 7 bases. This CDR3 contains 11 residues. The germline gives CDR1 SGHRS, CDR2 YFSETQ. The chain has TRBV5-1 and TRBJ1-4; D gene uncertain. The sequenced material came from PBMCs or T cells enriched from blood (not recorded which). This clonotype was sampled from a woman aged 18 to 35 in a cohort exposed to, infected with or recovered from COVID-19 (not recorded which). The CDR3 spells CASSSEEKLFF. The CDR3 DNA reads as TGCGCCAGCAGTTCGGAGGAAAAACTGTTTTTT.